A few counts support the clone carrying this T cell receptor (beta chain). Recruits, aged about 18 to 89 years, lived in under 25 US areas. Either two negative PCRs, clearance, or symptom resolution qualified Cohort 3 donors as recovered. Original handling: Nucleated cell counts were estimated from reference gene primer amplification. Repertoires were generated with immunoSEQ multiplex PCR, while TCRdb's copy carries only in-frame clones and drops some. V and J calls and clone size are copied from that table; D and trimming were computed from the DNA. The sample consists of 390,000 or so clones, about 87% of them appearing once. CDR1 LGHDT and CDR2 YNNKEL come from the germline V gene (reference sequence). Trimming took 5 bases from V and 6 from J, leaving 11 bases between them. There are 12 residues in the CDR3. This record belongs to a study of blood T cell repertoires in COVID-19. Across the study: The United States, Italy and Spain provided the acute and convalescent COVID-19 samples.

This chain connects TRBV3-1 (or the pseudogene TRBV3-2) to TRBJ2-7; the D is unclear. Sequences were obtained from PBMCs or T cells enriched from blood (not recorded which). This clonotype was obtained from a woman in her 50s who had recovered from COVID-19. In nucleotides, the CDR3 is TGTGCCAGCAGCTTCTACAGCAGCGAGCAGTACTTC. It yields the protein CASSFYSSEQYF.